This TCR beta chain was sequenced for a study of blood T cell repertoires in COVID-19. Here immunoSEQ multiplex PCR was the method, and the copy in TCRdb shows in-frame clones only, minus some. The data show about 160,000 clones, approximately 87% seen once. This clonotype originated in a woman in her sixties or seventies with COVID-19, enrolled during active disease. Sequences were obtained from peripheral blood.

CDR3 sequence: CASSVGTNSNQPQHF. DNA for the CDR3: TGTGCCAGCAGCGTAGGCACAAATAGCAATCAGCCCCAGCATTTT. This chain connects TRBV9 to TRBJ1-5, with D hard to call. This CDR3 contains 15 residues. V gave up 0 bases and J gave up 0 bases, with 7 bases separating them. Germline V gene data show CDR1 as SGDLS and CDR2 as YYNGEE. The whole variable domain, remainder taken from reference TRBV9 and TRBJ1-5, is DSGVTQTPKHLITATGQRVTLRCSPRSGDLSVYWYQQSLDQGLQFLIQYYNGEERAKGNILERFSAQQFPDLHSELNLSSLELGDSALYFCASSVGTNSNQPQHFGDGTRLSIL.